The 11 T cell receptor beta chains reported below all come from one sample, sequenced in a study of shared clonotypes between healthy human individuals (dated by TCRdb to 2020 to 2022). The protocol used for the library was the immunoSEQ multiplex PCR assay. The immuneACCESS repertoire file appears here via TCRdb, limited to in-frame rearrangements. These files lack a portion of the clones; in checked studies, under half of the deficit traces to unresolved V genes, and the cause of the others is not known. In this sample the table shows a few million clones, more than 80% of which occur a single time. 0.14% of the sample lies in the top ten. The sequenced material came from naive CD4+ T cells sorted from blood. Taken with the paper, the label for cell subset or site translates to: CD45RA+ positively selected. Every receptor here comes from a man between 18 and 35 years old in good health.

The chain joins TRBV2 to TRBJ2-2, with D perhaps TRBD2 (5 bases). Germline V CDR1 and CDR2: SNHLY, FYNNEI. The V and J ends lost 6 bases and 7 bases respectively, with 24 bases between them. The CDR3 sequence is 17 residues long. The CDR3, as DNA: TGTGCCAGCAGGCCCGTTAAAGGGAGTGGTGGAATCGGGGAGCTGTTTTTT. Protein: CASRPVKGSGGIGELFF.

The chain joins TRBV4-3 to TRBJ2-3, with D possibly matching TRBD2 (5 bases). The ends were cut back, 1 base at V and 4 bases at J, with 12 bases in the middle. CDR3 length equals 15 residues. The germline V gene encodes CDR1 LGHNA and CDR2 YSLEER. CDR3 DNA sequence: TGCGCCAGCAGCCAAGTCCCTAGCCTTCCAGATACGCAGTATTTT. This codes for CASSQVPSLPDTQYF.

The CDR3 region has the DNA TGTGCCAGCATGGGTTCGGGAAACACCATATATTTT. It translates to CASMGSGNTIYF. The chain combines TRBV6-6 with TRBJ1-3; D call uncertain. The CDR3 runs 12 residues. Germline values: CDR1 MNHNY, CDR2 SVGAGI (reference sequence). The ends were cut back, 7 bases at V and 4 bases at J, with 8 bases in the middle.

V is TRBV5-1 and J is TRBJ2-3; TRBD2 agrees at 10 bases. Germline V gene data show CDR1 as SGHRS and CDR2 as YFSETQ. The junction had 12 bases not matched to a gene; V was cut back by 4 bases and J by 4 bases. The CDR3 is 17 amino acids. In DNA, the CDR3 is TGCGCCAGCAGCCTCCAGGGGGTAGCGGGAGGCGCAGATACGCAGTATTTT. Amino acid sequence: CASSLQGVAGGADTQYF.

CDR3 sequence (DNA): TGTGCCAGCAGCTTACGGCGGGGCCGTCCCCAGCAGTTCTTC. Translated: CASSLRRGRPQQFF. The chain employs TRBV7-2 and TRBJ2-1; tentatively, D is TRBD2 (6 bases). Germline assignment: CDR1 SGHTA and CDR2 FQGNSA. V lost 2 bases and J 11 bases, leaving 16 bases between the germline ends. The CDR3 extends over 14 amino acids.

V and J are TRBV5-4 and TRBJ2-2; 10 bases line up with TRBD1. The CDR3 has 17 residues. V was pared by 4 bases and J by 2 bases, with 8 bases of the junction left unmatched. Germline V gene data show CDR1 as SGHNT and CDR2 as YYREEE (reference sequence). DNA of the CDR3: TGTGCCAGCAGCAAGGCCGGGACAGGGGATAACACCGGGGAGCTGTTTTTT. Its protein product is CASSKAGTGDNTGELFF.

The chain combines TRBV7-6 with TRBJ2-5; TRBD2 matches at 12 bases. CDR3 size: 17 residues. Germline V gives CDR1 SGHVS, CDR2 FNYEAQ. The V and J ends lost 4 bases and 7 bases, in that order; junction bases with no gene match: 13. The CDR3 DNA reads as TGTGCCAGCAGCTCTTATACGACTAGCGGGGGAGGGTGGACCCAGTACTTC. Its translation is CASSSYTTSGGGWTQYF. Using reference TRBV7-6 and TRBJ2-5 for the parts outside the CDR3, the full variable domain is GAGVSQSPRYKVTKRGQDVALRCDPISGHVSLYWYRQALGQGPEFLTYFNYEAQQDKSGLPNDRFSAERPEGSISTLTIQRTEQRDSAMYRCASSSYTTSGGGWTQYFGPGTRLLVL.

On this clone itself: Additional DNA sequences in this sample encode the identical CDR3. This chain joins TRBV7-2 and TRBJ2-5, with D unresolved. Per the germline V gene, CDR1 is SGHTA and CDR2 is FQGNSA. Trimming left V 1 base short and J 1 base short, with 7 bases between. The CDR3 covers 14 residues. The CDR3, as DNA: TGTGCCAGCAGCTTAGGAGGTAGCCAAGAGACCCAGTACTTC. Protein product: CASSLGGSQETQYF.

This chain links TRBV5-1 with TRBJ1-4, with 7 positions matching TRBD1. After removal of 4 bases from V and 6 bases from J, the junction contained 6 bases not matched to a gene. CDR1 is SGHRS, CDR2 YFSETQ, per germline. CDR3 length: 14 residues. The CDR3, as DNA: TGCGCCAGCAGCCCAGGGGGGCTCGATGAAAAACTGTTTTTT. It translates to CASSPGGLDEKLFF.

The rearrangement links TRBV7-8 to TRBJ2-7, with 12 bases fitting TRBD2. The V and J ends lost 2 bases and 4 bases, in that order; junction bases with no gene match: 15. CDR3 length equals 19 residues. The germline CDR1 and CDR2 sequences are SGHVS and FQNEAQ. The CDR3: CASSLTTSGGTYPRYEQYF. The CDR3 DNA sequence: TGTGCCAGCAGCTTAACAACTAGCGGGGGGACCTACCCTCGGTACGAGCAGTACTTC.

This chain uses TRBV11-3 with TRBJ2-1; the D is unclear. V lost 5 bases, J lost 8 bases, and 10 bases lay in between. The CDR3 totals 12 residues. CDR1 and CDR2 (germline): SGHNT, YENEEA. CDR3 loop: CASSQGEDEQFF. In DNA, the CDR3 is TGTGCCAGCAGCCAAGGAGAGGATGAGCAGTTCTTC.